The entry below gives a single T cell receptor beta chain sequence along with its context. Its antigen remains undetermined. Per-base quality was not reported, and no clone a single base away is much larger than it. This specimen comes from a study of cytomegalovirus exposure and HLA in healthy donors (dated by TCRdb to about 2017). In terms of the full investigation: According to an earlier analysis of several hundred of the donors, 150 million to 200 million T cells yielded 117 million unique TCR beta sequences and approximately 300 Gb of sequence data. Roughly 310 gigabases of sequencing data and approximately 85 million unique TCR sequences were included in an early release covering roughly 600 HLA-typed donors. The genetic ancestry cluster associated with self-reported Caucasian donors included roughly 84% of the roughly 360 genotyped donors. The study was designed to test whether signatures of past pathogen exposure could be identified by cataloging public T cell receptors. The study profiled the T cell repertoires of approximately 700 subjects by immunosequencing and related them to cytomegalovirus serostatus. A separate validation cohort of 100 to 150 different subjects was used in addition to the roughly 670-subject first cohort. The study combined high-throughput TCR immunosequencing, statistical association of individual TCRs with disease status, and machine learning to predict cytomegalovirus infection status. In a later analysis, previously published TCR beta repertoires from 666 donors were re-analyzed and high-resolution HLA genotyping was added so that TCR occurrence patterns could be studied. Rather than using new phenotypic data, the later analysis identified candidate immune exposures from TCR beta sequences and from how often those sequences occurred across donors. An earlier analysis of approximately 500 of the donors applied high-throughput TCR beta sequencing to assess whether each TCR beta V gene segment acted as functional or pseudogenic. Alongside the repertoire data, information on donor age, sex, ethnicity and CMV serostatus was compiled. A later genetic analysis used genome-wide SNP genotypes for about three fifths of the roughly 700 donors, treating that subset as a discovery cohort. Every repertoire in the discovery cohort had been generated on one and the same sequencing platform. HLA typing covered class I and class II loci at four-digit resolution. Typing coverage differed by locus: A, B, C, DRB1 and DQB1 were typed in about 620-640 donors, DQA1 in around 500, DPA1 in 600 to 610, and DPB1 in around 490. Several DR-DQ haplotypes were treated as single units for association and clustering because of strong linkage in the cohort. Across about 380 genotyped donors of the cohort, an average of about 240,000 unique TCR beta nucleotide sequences per donor were sequenced, and roughly 18% of those sequences were non-productive.

In total, roughly 670 healthy bone marrow donors made up the cohort. All cohort members were sampled while nominally healthy, although unrecorded immune exposures were likely present. The donor was CMV seropositive and was included in the group of 289 seropositive cohort members. A peripheral blood sample was collected from each donor, and TCR beta sequencing was performed on peripheral blood mononuclear cells. The Qiagen DNeasy Blood Extraction Kit was used to extract genomic DNA from the blood cell samples. Library preparation employed the immunoSEQ multiplex PCR assay. For the multiplex PCR, a mixture combining 60 forward primers for TCR Vbeta segments and 13 reverse primers for TCR Jbeta segments was used. The CDR3 region of rearranged TCR beta genes was amplified from genomic DNA with a multiplex PCR assay. On the Illumina HiSeq System, the amplified TCR beta libraries were sequenced as 87-base-pair reads. The authors' analysis ran thus. Across the 700 or so repertoires, a later analysis counted 80 million or so unique TCR beta chains, roughly 11 million of which were shared by at least two donors. A nearest-neighbor algorithm error-corrected the raw reads and collapsed the reads into unique sequences, merging closely related sequences to remove PCR and sequencing errors. CDR3 sequences were aligned to IMGT reference sequences to assign V, D and J gene segments. Each retained sequence needed at least a six-nucleotide match to both a V gene segment and a J gene segment. Rearrangements were called productive when the CDR3 lacked stop codons and stayed in frame with V and J; all others were non-productive. Following IMGT convention, CDR3 was defined as the stretch from the second conserved V-encoded cysteine up to the conserved J-encoded phenylalanine. In an earlier analysis of approximately 500 of the donors, sequences lacking an unambiguous match to a single V gene segment were excluded. An earlier analysis of almost 600 of the donors classified V segments as functional when productive rearrangements were above 56.7% and as segregating when the standard deviation between donors was above 5%. To diagnose cytomegalovirus status from the catalog of TCR beta chain sequences, a statistical classification framework was built. In a later analysis, TCR nucleotide sequences were compared against IMGT/GENE-DB human TR gene sequences so that V and J genes could be assigned. In a later analysis, CDR3 sequences and most-parsimonious VDJ recombination scenarios were assigned using the TCRdist pipeline. In a later analysis, each TCR beta chain was defined by its CDR3 amino acid sequence together with its V-gene family, and reads without a unique V-gene family were excluded. As a way to deal with suspected cross-contamination and a sequencing artifact, a later analysis dropped 500 to 700 nucleotide sequences that were highly shared and had low generation probability. In a later analysis, a clonal expansion index was calculated for each public chain from normalized within-repertoire ranks of inferred template counts. In a later analysis, generation probabilities were computed using a VDJ recombination model fitted to out-of-frame rearrangements, and the results were checked against IGoR. In a later analysis, TCR-TCR, TCR-HLA and TCR-CMV co-occurrence was scored with hypergeometric tests, and a repertoire-size bias correction was applied to TCR pairs. In a later analysis, false discovery rates were estimated by permuting HLA or CMV assignments 20 times. In a later analysis, co-occurring TCRs were grouped using DBSCAN, with TCRdist sequence similarity added in when clustering inside HLA-allele-positive subsets. For co-occurrence clustering, repertoires with fewer than 30,000 or more than 120,000 public chains were excluded, along with roughly 5 repertoires with anomalous nucleotide sharing. TCRdb mirrors the immuneACCESS table, restricted to in-frame sequences. Some clones are absent from its copies; in checked studies, under half trace to an unresolved V gene, and the reason for the others is unknown. That table gives V, J and clone size, and the DNA gave D and trimming. The sample includes around 150,000 clones, with 75% to 90% observed a single time. 0.96% of the sample belongs to the ten largest clones.

Reading from cysteine to phenylalanine, the CDR3 counts 14 amino acids. Only the CDR3 DNA is retained, 42 bases long and in frame from the first base. V and J lose 6 bases and 4 bases, and a span of 16 bases separates them. CDR1 SGHVS and CDR2 FQNEAQ were looked up in the germline V gene. Study-level results and caveats: Linkage disequilibrium might explain the correlated functional status among segregating V segments, but an unknown experimental factor could not be excluded. A later analysis found that TCR association rates varied across HLA loci, with DRB1 alleles showing the most associated TCRs and HLA-C alleles the fewest. Sequencing depth was assumed to be roughly uniform across donors in the presence/absence analyses, though that assumption may not hold. HLA typing was unavailable for some donors at each locus, so association tests used only the typed subset. Compared with equally common non-associated chains, HLA-associated TCR beta chains in a later analysis were more clonally expanded and had lower generation probabilities. A later analysis reported that several top co-occurrence clusters appeared linked to parvovirus B19, influenza, CMV and Epstein-Barr virus. For the cohort, immune exposure information was limited to CMV serostatus. The 87-base-pair reads could not distinguish some IMGT-functional V segments, including TRBV6-2 and TRBV6-3, so those segments were excluded. In an earlier analysis of approximately 600 of the donors, most TCR beta V segments were observed in productive rearrangements about 90% or about 30% of the time, broadly matching IMGT annotations. Roughly 17 rarely observed V segments, including chromosome 9 orphons, were excluded from the earlier analysis of some 590 of the donors because counts were too low. The classifier was reported to diagnose cytomegalovirus status with high specificity and sensitivity in both the original and validation cohorts. In the study, some 160 TCR beta chains were listed as associated with cytomegalovirus. The cohort was sequenced for TCR beta chains only, and without alpha or paired-chain data the features that could be detected were limited. A later analysis found that most CMV-associated TCR beta chains appeared HLA-restricted, with HLA associations seemingly driven largely by CMV exposure. A further reported finding was that TCR beta sequences accurately predicted the HLA-A and HLA-B alleles for most subjects in the first cohort. A cluster of highly shared sequence variants was judged likely to be a technical artifact of the sequencing pipeline. The authors suggested that the approach could potentially be extended to other disease states and immunological phenotypes. Most TCR sequences were observed very rarely across donors, whereas some public TCRs were present in many individuals. A later analysis associated 16,951 TCR beta sequences with specific HLA alleles at a false discovery rate of 0.05. In a later genetic analysis, fewer N-insertions in productive TCRs were reported among donors in an Asian-associated ancestry cluster than the roughly 710-donor mean. A few of the identified cytomegalovirus-associated TCR beta chains were confirmed in vitro to be specific for cytomegalovirus antigens. V-gene and J-gene trimming of TCR beta chains was associated with a missense DCLRE1C variant in a later genetic analysis, and the association was replicated in an independent cohort. When HLA alleles, especially DR and DQ, strongly co-occurred, attributing TCR associations to individual alleles was difficult.

The material sequenced was PBMCs. This receptor was taken from a girl aged 2-9 years in good health and CMV-seropositive. Here the chain combines TRBV7-8 and TRBJ2-7; possibly the D gene is TRBD2, per 6 matching bases. The CDR3 corresponds to CASSFSGSLYEQYF. In nucleotides, the sequence is TGTGCCAGCAGTTTTAGCGGTTCCCTTTACGAGCAGTACTTC.